This T cell receptor beta chain was retrieved from a study of metastatic and nonmetastatic thyroid tumors (dated by TCRdb to 2019 to 2021). For the wider study: Repertoires from peripheral blood and from tumor or nodule tissue samples of malignant and benign thyroid patients were compared.

None of the patients had been given any treatment before thyroid surgery. Using T-cell receptor beta sequencing, the researchers looked back retrospectively at clinical samples from patients, gathered between about 2012 and 2019. To prepare the library, PCR was applied. The data were produced on an Illumina HiSeq 4000. High-throughput sequencing was used to profile the TCR beta-chain CDR3 region of each patient. The published analysis was carried out like this. A classifier to discriminate distant-metastatic papillary thyroid cancer patients was built from CDR3 differences across clinicopathological groups. Repertoire diversity was assessed with the Shannon index, and tumor-blood repertoire similarity with the Morisita-Horn index. TCRdb's own reprocessing of the public reads used fastp at Q25 and MiXCR and kept productive beta chains. The V and J calls come from TCRdb's annotation, not from the publication. This sample holds about 33,000 clones; roughly a sixth were observed only once. Jointly, the top ten make up approximately 13% of the sample.

Broad study findings and their caveats: In both blood and tumor samples, malignant tumors were reported to have significantly higher TCR beta diversity than benign nodules.

Including the terminal cysteine and phenylalanine, the CDR3 comprises 17 residues. Just the 51-base CDR3 DNA is kept, in frame starting at base 1. CDR1 and CDR2 (MNHNS, SASEGT) derive from the germline V gene. V loses 6 bases at its end and J loses 3 bases; junction bases beyond the gene matches: 11. By sample share, this clone is medium-sized (0.01 to 0.1%). Its specific antigen is unknown. No quality values exist for individual bases; no much larger clone is one base distant. The sample was blood. The chain was built from TRBV6-1 and TRBJ2-7, with 13 central nucleotides matching TRBD2. The TCR sequence derives from a male donor with papillary thyroid cancer or a benign thyroid nodule (not recorded which). Some clones in this sample may be carry-over from other donors' samples. The CDR3 region has the sequence CASRSPTSGGPSYEQYF. The DNA sequence is TGTGCCAGCAGAAGCCCGACTAGCGGGGGGCCCAGCTACGAGCAGTACTTC.